Below, 24 T cell receptor beta chains from the same sample are listed, as sequenced in a study of blood T cell repertoires in COVID-19. Generated by immunoSEQ multiplex PCR, the TCRdb table keeps only in-frame clones and is missing some. The sample holds over 150,000 clones, roughly four fifths seen once. Sequencing was performed on peripheral blood. The receptors derive from a woman of 80 years or more with acute or convalescent COVID-19.

The V call is TRBV6-6, the J call TRBJ2-7; 7 bases align to TRBD1. There are 13 residues in the CDR3. Germline CDR1 is MNHNY and CDR2 is SVGAGI (reference sequence). Trimming cost V 6 bases and J 6 bases; bases outside gene matches: 8. The CDR3 nucleotides are TGTGCCAGCAGGAGCAGTACAGGGGCCGAGCAGTACTTC. Translated: CASRSSTGAEQYF.

J is TRBJ2-5 and V is TRBV3-1 (or the pseudogene TRBV3-2), with 14 nucleotides matching TRBD2. The CDR3 spans 16 residues. Germline trimming cut 0 bases from V and 3 bases from J; bases unmatched to any gene: 0. In germline, CDR1 is LGHDT, CDR2 YNNKEL (reference sequence). The CDR3 here is CASSQETSGREETQYF. The DNA of the CDR3 is TGTGCCAGCAGCCAAGAGACTAGCGGGAGGGAAGAGACCCAGTACTTC.

This chain links TRBV9 with TRBJ1-4; 7 bases match TRBD1. Germline V gene sequence: CDR1 SGDLS, CDR2 YYNGEE. The CDR3 spans 17 residues. V was clipped by 2 bases and J by 8 bases; unmatched bases: 15. CDR3 bases: TGTGCCAGCAGCGTCGCGGGGATGAGACAGGGTGGCGAAAAACTGTTTTTT. Its protein is CASSVAGMRQGGEKLFF.

The genes are TRBV6-5 and TRBJ2-5; D remains ambiguous. Germline assignment: CDR1 MNHEY and CDR2 SVGAGI. Between the trimmed V and J ends, which lost 4 bases and 5 bases, there was a span of 8 bases. The CDR3 consists of 12 residues. Written as DNA, the CDR3 is TGTGCCAGCAGTTTCTACGGGGAGACCCAGTACTTC. Encoded protein: CASSFYGETQYF.

The rearrangement links TRBV2 to TRBJ1-5; D uncertain. CDR1 and CDR2 from the germline V gene are SNHLY and FYNNEI. Trimming shortened V by 4 bases and J by 5 bases, and 9 bases separated the two germline ends. The CDR3 loop spans 13 amino acids. The CDR3 sequence is CASSGYSDQPQHF. The CDR3 bases are TGTGCCAGCAGTGGTTATAGTGATCAGCCCCAGCATTTT.

CDR3: CASSPGQNVEAFF. CDR3 in DNA: TGTGCCAGCTCACCGGGACAGAATGTTGAAGCTTTCTTT. This chain joins TRBV18 and TRBJ1-1, with 7 positions matching TRBD1. Per the germline V gene, CDR1 is KGHSH and CDR2 is LQKENI. CDR3 length: 13 residues. V gave up 3 bases and J gave up 7 bases; unmatched junction bases: 5.

In DNA form, the CDR3 reads TGTGCCAGTAGGGAACAGGACGGACGCACCTACGAGCAGTACTTC. Its protein is CASREQDGRTYEQYF. The chain combines TRBV19 with TRBJ2-7, with D perhaps matching TRBD1 (5 bases). Trimming removed 6 bases from V and 2 bases from J, with 17 bases in between. This CDR3 region has 15 residues. Germline CDR1 reads LNHDA; CDR2 reads SQIVND (reference sequence).

This chain links TRBV5-8 with TRBJ1-2, with D uncertain. Between the trimmed V and J ends, which lost 0 bases and 2 bases, there was a span of 8 bases. Germline assignment: CDR1 SGHTS and CDR2 YDEGEE. This CDR3 is built from 14 residues. CDR3 region: CASSLAPSNYGYTF. CDR3 sequence (DNA): TGTGCCAGCAGCTTGGCCCCCTCGAACTATGGCTACACCTTC.

The chain recombines TRBV30 with TRBJ1-6; D unclear. Trimming cost V 2 bases and J 7 bases, with 18 bases left between them. The germline V gene encodes CDR1 GTSNPN and CDR2 SVGIG (reference sequence). This CDR3 contains 16 residues. CDR3 nucleotides: TGTGCCTGGAGTCCGGGAAGGCTTTACCAAAATTCACCCCTCCACTTT. This translates into CAWSPGRLYQNSPLHF.

This chain joins TRBV12-3 or TRBV12-4 and TRBJ2-1, with 9 nucleotides matching TRBD1. The CDR3 has 13 amino acids. J gave up 8 bases and V 4 bases, and 3 bases lay outside the gene matches. CDR3 in DNA: TGTGCCAGCAGTTACAGGGGGCGTTATGAGCAGTTCTTC. It codes for CASSYRGRYEQFF.

The J gene is TRBJ2-7, the V gene TRBV10-3; D is possibly TRBD1 (6 bases). V was pared by 5 bases and J by 6 bases, with 11 bases between. The CDR3 loop spans 12 amino acids. Germline CDR1 is ENHRY and CDR2 is SYGVKD. The CDR3 reads CAISIQGFEQYF. The CDR3 DNA reads as TGTGCCATCAGTATACAGGGATTCGAGCAGTACTTC.

This clone was found a few times. This sequence joins TRBV6-6 and TRBJ1-6; D is possibly TRBD1 (5 bases). The V gene's germline CDR1 is MNHNY and CDR2 SVGAGI (reference sequence). Trimming left V 0 bases short and J 13 bases short, with 13 bases between. The CDR3 length is 14 residues. CDR3 coding DNA: TGTGCCAGCAGTTACTCAGGGGAGGCGGGCCCCCTCCACTTT. Translation gives CASSYSGEAGPLHF.

V is TRBV7-9 and J is TRBJ1-2, with a weak D call TRBD1 (5 bases). The CDR3 is 15 residues long. The germline V gene encodes CDR1 SEHNR and CDR2 FQNEAQ (reference sequence). V was cut by 0 bases and J by 2 bases, with 10 bases left in between. CDR3 sequence reads: CASSLALGGNYGYTF. CDR3 nucleotides: TGTGCCAGCAGCTTAGCCTTGGGGGGAAACTATGGCTACACCTTC.

In this sample, this clone turned up a few times. This sequence joins TRBV19 and TRBJ2-1, with a possible D match to TRBD2 (6 bases). Germline-derived CDR1 and CDR2 are LNHDA and SQIVND (reference sequence). The CDR3 loop spans 15 amino acids. V shed 4 bases and J shed 3 bases, with 13 bases lying between them. The CDR3, as DNA: TGTGCCAGTAGTACCCCTGTCGGGGGCTACAATGAGCAGTTCTTC. It is translated as CASSTPVGGYNEQFF.

This clone appeared a single time. The rearrangement links TRBV3-1 (or the pseudogene TRBV3-2) to TRBJ1-4, with 9 bases aligning to TRBD1. V lost 5 bases and J lost 0; bases outside the gene matches: 1. This CDR3 comprises 15 residues. Germline assignment: CDR1 LGHDT and CDR2 YNNKEL (reference sequence). DNA for the CDR3: TGTGCCAGCAGCGGGACAGGGTCAACTAATGAAAAACTGTTTTTT. Protein sequence: CASSGTGSTNEKLFF.

The chain employs TRBV21-1 and TRBJ1-2; TRBD1 was called by the table and not checked on the DNA. TRBV21-1 corresponds to a pseudogene. This CDR3 has 15 amino acids. CDR3 loop: CASSKEQGQRYGYTF. CDR3 DNA sequence: TGTGCCAGCAGCAAAGAGCAAGGACAGCGCTATGGCTACACCTTC.

V and J are TRBV30 and TRBJ2-2; the match to TRBD2 covers 8 bases. Trimming removed 4 bases from V and 6 bases from J; junction bases left unmatched: 7. The CDR3 loop spans 14 amino acids. The germline V gene has CDR1 GTSNPN and CDR2 SVGIG (reference sequence). CDR3 coding DNA: TGTGCCTGGACCCAGGGACTAGATCCCGGGGAGCTGTTTTTT. Its protein product is CAWTQGLDPGELFF.

CDR3 amino acids: CASSKGQGNQPQHF. The CDR3 nucleotides read TGTGCCAGCAGTAAGGGACAGGGCAATCAGCCCCAGCATTTT. The rearrangement uses TRBV6-6 and TRBJ1-5; 8 bases are a match to TRBD1. CDR1 and CDR2 (germline): MNHNY, SVGAGI (reference sequence). V shed 5 bases, J shed 2 bases, and the junction held 2 bases outside the gene matches. CDR3 size: 14 residues.

This clone appeared a single time. The gene calls are TRBV18 and TRBJ1-1; no firm D call. V lost 3 bases and J 1 base, leaving 9 bases between the germline ends. CDR3 length equals 14 residues. Per the germline V gene, CDR1 is KGHSH and CDR2 is LQKENI. CDR3 sequence (DNA): TGTGCCAGCTCACCGCTCTACGGGAACACTGAAGCTTTCTTT. Its translation is CASSPLYGNTEAFF.

CDR3 in DNA: TGTGCCAGCAGCCTTACAAGAGCCTCGACAGGGAGTAGAGCACCCCTCCACTTT. Translated, it gives CASSLTRASTGSRAPLHF. The chain carries TRBV5-6 and TRBJ1-6, with 7 bases lining up with TRBD1. This CDR3 contains 18 residues. Germline trimming cut 4 bases from V and 11 bases from J; bases unmatched to any gene: 21. The germline V gene encodes CDR1 SGHDT and CDR2 YYEEEE.

The table lists this clone with a count of one. The genes are TRBV7-2 and TRBJ2-5, with TRBD2 matching 10 bases. Germline CDR1 and CDR2: SGHTA and FQGNSA. The CDR3 spans 16 residues. The junction had 8 bases not matched to a gene; V was cut back by 5 bases and J by 2 bases. DNA for the CDR3: TGTGCCAGCAGCACCCAAGCGGGGGGGCGTCAAGAGACCCAGTACTTC. Amino acid sequence: CASSTQAGGRQETQYF.

The chain combines TRBV12-5 with TRBJ2-3, with a weak D call TRBD2 (6 bases). The CDR3 sequence is 15 residues long. In germline, CDR1 is LGHNT, CDR2 FRNRAP. With 4 bases removed from V and 1 base from J, the gap between germline ends came to 12 bases. CDR3 residues: CASGSWGGGTDTQYF. In DNA form, the CDR3 reads TGTGCTAGTGGTTCGTGGGGCGGGGGCACAGATACGCAGTATTTT. Filled out from reference TRBV12-5 and TRBJ2-3, the complete variable domain reads DARVTQTPRHKVTEMGQEVTMRCQPILGHNTVFWYRQTMMQGLELLAYFRNRAPLDDSGMPKDRFSAEMPDATLATLKIQPSEPRDSAVYFCASGSWGGGTDTQYFGPGTRLTVL.

V usage is TRBV7-9 and J usage is TRBJ1-3, with 9 bases aligning to TRBD1. This CDR3 spans 14 amino acids. Germline values: CDR1 SEHNR, CDR2 FQNEAQ (reference sequence). J gave up 4 bases and V 5 bases, and 3 bases lay outside the gene matches. Written as DNA, the CDR3 is TGTGCCAGCAGCCTGGGACAGGGAGGAAACACCATATATTTT. It encodes CASSLGQGGNTIYF.

Only a few counts were recorded for this clone. The V and J genes are TRBV3-1 (or the pseudogene TRBV3-2) and TRBJ2-7, with 9 bases lining up with TRBD1. V was clipped by 0 bases and J by 2 bases; unmatched bases: 8. The CDR3 has 17 amino acids. Per germline, CDR1 LGHDT and CDR2 YNNKEL (reference sequence). This chain's CDR3 is CASSQDRDRVGPYEQYF. CDR3 DNA sequence: TGTGCCAGCAGCCAAGATCGGGACAGGGTGGGGCCCTACGAGCAGTACTTC.